This passage covers 3 T cell receptor beta chains from one sample sequenced in a study of identical twins. A single record per CDR3 protein comes from TCRdb applying MiXCR to the 5' RACE reads. The sample records roughly 700,000 distinct CDR3 sequences, over 8.5% being singletons. The same data also contributed to another study, on yellow fever vaccine responses in identical twins.

The sample comprised PBMCs. The receptors originated from a woman aged 18-30 years in good health.

In its sample, this clonotype was seen a few times. This chain connects TRBV6-5 to TRBJ2-2, with D possibly being TRBD1 (5 bases). The CDR3 sequence is 16 residues long. The germline V and J ends were trimmed by 6 bases and 4 bases, with 18 bases remaining between them. In germline, CDR1 is MNHEY, CDR2 SVGAGI. In DNA form, the CDR3 reads TGTGCCAGCAGCCGCATGTTAGGGGTCGTCACCGGGGAGCTGTTTTTT. Translated: CASSRMLGVVTGELFF.

J is TRBJ2-3 and V is TRBV6-2 or TRBV6-3; a possible D gene is TRBD2 (5 bases). The V and J ends lost 0 bases and 3 bases respectively, with 7 bases between them. The germline V gene encodes CDR1 MNHEY and CDR2 SVGEGT. The CDR3 loop spans 14 amino acids. As DNA, the CDR3 is TGTGCCAGCAGTTACTCGTCGGGGACAGATACGCAGTATTTT. Protein sequence: CASSYSSGTDTQYF.

This clonotype was picked up many times. The chain recombines TRBV29-1 with TRBJ2-2; weak D call: TRBD1 (5 bases). Trimming pared 4 bases from V and 6 bases from J, leaving 9 bases between. This CDR3 is 12 amino acids long. CDR1 and CDR2 from the germline V gene are SQVTM and ANQGSEA. CDR3 in DNA: TGCAGCGTTGGGACACCCCCCGGGGAGCTGTTTTTT. It encodes CSVGTPPGELFF.